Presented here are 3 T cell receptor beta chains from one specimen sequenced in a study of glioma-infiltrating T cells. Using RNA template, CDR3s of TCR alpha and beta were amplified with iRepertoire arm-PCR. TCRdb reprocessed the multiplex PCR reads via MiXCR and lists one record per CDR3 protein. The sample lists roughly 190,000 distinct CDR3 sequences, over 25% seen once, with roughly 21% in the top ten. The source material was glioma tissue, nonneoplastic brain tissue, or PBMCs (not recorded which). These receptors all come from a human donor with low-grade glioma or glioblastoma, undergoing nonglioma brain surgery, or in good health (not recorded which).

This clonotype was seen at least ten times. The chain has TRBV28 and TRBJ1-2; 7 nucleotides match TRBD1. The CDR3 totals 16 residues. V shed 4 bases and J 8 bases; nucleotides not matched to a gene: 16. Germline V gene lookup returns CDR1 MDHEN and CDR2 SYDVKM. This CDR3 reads CASSSGQGGSVEGYTF. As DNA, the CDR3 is TGTGCCAGCAGTTCGGGACAAGGGGGCTCGGTAGAAGGCTACACCTTC.

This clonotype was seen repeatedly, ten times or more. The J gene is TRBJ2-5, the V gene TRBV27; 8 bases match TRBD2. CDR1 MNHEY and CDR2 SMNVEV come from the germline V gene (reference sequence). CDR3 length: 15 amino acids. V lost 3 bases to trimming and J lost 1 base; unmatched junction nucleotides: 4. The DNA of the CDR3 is TGTGCCAGCAGTTTTACGGGACTAGGCCAAGAGACCCAGTACTTC. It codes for CASSFTGLGQETQYF.

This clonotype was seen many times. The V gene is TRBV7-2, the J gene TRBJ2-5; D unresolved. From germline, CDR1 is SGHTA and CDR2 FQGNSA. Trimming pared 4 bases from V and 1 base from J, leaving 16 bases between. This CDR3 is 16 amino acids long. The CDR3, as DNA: TGTGCCAGCAGCTCTGAAAACCGGGCCCGCCAAGAGACCCAGTACTTC. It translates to CASSSENRARQETQYF.